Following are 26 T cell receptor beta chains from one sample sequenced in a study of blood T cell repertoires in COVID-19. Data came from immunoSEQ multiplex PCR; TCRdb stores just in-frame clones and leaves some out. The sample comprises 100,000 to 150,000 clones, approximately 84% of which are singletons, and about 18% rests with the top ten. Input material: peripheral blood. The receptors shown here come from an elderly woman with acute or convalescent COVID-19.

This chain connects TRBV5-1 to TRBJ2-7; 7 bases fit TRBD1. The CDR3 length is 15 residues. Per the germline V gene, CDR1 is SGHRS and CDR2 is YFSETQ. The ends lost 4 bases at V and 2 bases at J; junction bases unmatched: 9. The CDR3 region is CASSRTGDVPYEQYF. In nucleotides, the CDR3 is TGCGCCAGCAGCCGTACAGGGGATGTCCCCTACGAGCAGTACTTC.

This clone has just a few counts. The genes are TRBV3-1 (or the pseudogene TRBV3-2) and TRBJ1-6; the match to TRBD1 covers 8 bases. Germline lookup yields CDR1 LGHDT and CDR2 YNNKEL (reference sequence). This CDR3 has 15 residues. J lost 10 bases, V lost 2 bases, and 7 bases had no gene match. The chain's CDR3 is CASSQQGQGRSPLHF. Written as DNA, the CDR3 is TGTGCCAGCAGCCAACAAGGACAGGGCCGGTCACCCCTCCACTTT.

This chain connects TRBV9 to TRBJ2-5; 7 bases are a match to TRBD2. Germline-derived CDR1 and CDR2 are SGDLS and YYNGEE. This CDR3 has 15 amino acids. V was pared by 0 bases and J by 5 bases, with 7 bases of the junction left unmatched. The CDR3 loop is CASSVEGGPLETQYF. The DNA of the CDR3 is TGTGCCAGCAGCGTAGAGGGAGGGCCTCTGGAGACCCAGTACTTC.

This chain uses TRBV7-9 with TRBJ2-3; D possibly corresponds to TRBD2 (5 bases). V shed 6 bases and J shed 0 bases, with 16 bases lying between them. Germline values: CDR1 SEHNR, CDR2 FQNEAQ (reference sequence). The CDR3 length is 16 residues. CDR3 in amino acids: CASSSISGASTDTQYF. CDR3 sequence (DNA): TGTGCCAGCAGTTCGATCAGCGGTGCGAGCACAGATACGCAGTATTTT.

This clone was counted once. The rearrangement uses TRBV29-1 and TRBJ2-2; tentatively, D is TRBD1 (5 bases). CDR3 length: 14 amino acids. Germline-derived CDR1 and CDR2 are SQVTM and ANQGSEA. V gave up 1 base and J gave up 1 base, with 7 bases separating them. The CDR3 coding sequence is TGCAGCGTTGAAGGGGGCCTGAACACCGGGGAGCTGTTTTTT. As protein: CSVEGGLNTGELFF.

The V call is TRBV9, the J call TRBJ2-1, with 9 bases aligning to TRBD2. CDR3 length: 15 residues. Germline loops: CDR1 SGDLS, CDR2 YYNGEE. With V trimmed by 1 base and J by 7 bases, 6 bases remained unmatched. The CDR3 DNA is TGTGCCAGCAGCGTAAGGAGCGGGGGGCGGAATGAGCAGTTCTTC. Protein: CASSVRSGGRNEQFF.

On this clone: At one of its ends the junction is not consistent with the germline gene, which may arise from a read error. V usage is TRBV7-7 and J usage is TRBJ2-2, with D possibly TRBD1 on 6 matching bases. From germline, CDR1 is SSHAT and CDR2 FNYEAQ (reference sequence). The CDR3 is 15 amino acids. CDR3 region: CASSPDRLNTGELFF. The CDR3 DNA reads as TGTGCTAGCAGCCCGGACAGACTGAACACCGGGGAGCTGTTTTTT.

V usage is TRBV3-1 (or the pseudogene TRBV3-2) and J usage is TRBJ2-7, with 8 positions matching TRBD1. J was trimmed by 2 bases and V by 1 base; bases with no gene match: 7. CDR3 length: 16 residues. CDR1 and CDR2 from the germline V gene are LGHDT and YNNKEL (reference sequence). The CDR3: CASSQVLGTGPYEQYF. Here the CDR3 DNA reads TGTGCCAGCAGCCAAGTTTTGGGGACAGGACCCTACGAGCAGTACTTC.

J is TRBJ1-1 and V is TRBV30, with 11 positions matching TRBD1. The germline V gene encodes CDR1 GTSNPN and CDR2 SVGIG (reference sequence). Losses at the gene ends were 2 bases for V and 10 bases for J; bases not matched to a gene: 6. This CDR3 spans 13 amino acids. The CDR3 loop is CAWSIGTGGRAFF. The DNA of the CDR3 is TGTGCCTGGAGTATCGGGACAGGGGGTAGAGCTTTCTTT.

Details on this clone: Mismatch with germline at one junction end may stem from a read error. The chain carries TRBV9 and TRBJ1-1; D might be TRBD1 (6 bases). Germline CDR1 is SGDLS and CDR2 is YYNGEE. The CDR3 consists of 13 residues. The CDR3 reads CATGRGENSEAFF. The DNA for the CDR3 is TGTGCCACCGGGAGGGGGGAGAACTCTGAAGCTTTCTTT. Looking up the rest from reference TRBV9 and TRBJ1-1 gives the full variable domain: DSGVTQTPKHLITATGQRVTLRCSPRSGDLSVYWYQQSLDQGLQFLIQYYNGEERAKGNILERFSAQQFPDLHSELNLSSLELGDSALYFCATGRGENSEAFFGQGTRLTVV.

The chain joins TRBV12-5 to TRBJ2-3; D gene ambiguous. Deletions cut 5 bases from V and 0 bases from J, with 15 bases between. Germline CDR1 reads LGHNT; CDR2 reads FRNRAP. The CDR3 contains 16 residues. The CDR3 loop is CASGVPTAASTDTQYF. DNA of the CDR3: TGTGCTAGTGGTGTCCCCACCGCGGCTAGCACAGATACGCAGTATTTT.

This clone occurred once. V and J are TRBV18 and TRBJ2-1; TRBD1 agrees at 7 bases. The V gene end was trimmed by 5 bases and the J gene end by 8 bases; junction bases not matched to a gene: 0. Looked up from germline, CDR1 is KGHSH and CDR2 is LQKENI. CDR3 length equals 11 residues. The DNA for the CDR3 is TGTGCCAGCTCAACAGGGGATGAGCAGTTCTTC. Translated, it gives CASSTGDEQFF.

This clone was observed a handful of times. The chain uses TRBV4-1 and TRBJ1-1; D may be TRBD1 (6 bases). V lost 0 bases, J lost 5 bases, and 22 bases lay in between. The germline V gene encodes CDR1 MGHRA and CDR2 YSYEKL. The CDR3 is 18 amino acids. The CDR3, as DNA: TGCGCCAGCAGCCAAGACCCCATTAGCGGGGGGCGAAATACTGAAGCTTTCTTT. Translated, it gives CASSQDPISGGRNTEAFF.

The DNA of the CDR3 is TGCGCCAGCAGTGACGGGACAGGGGGAAGATGGACAGATACGCAGTATTTT. Translation: CASSDGTGGRWTDTQYF. The genes are TRBV10-1 and TRBJ2-3; 11 bases fit TRBD1. Unmatched junction bases numbered 8, after V lost 3 bases and J lost 3 bases. CDR3 length: 17 amino acids. In germline, CDR1 is WNHNN, CDR2 SYGVQD (reference sequence).

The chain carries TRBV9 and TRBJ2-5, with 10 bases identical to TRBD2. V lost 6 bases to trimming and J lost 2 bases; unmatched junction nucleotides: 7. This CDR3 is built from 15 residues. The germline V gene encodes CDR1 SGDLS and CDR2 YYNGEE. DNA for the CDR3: TGTGCCAGCACCAACGGACTAGCGGATCAAGAGACCCAGTACTTC. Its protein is CASTNGLADQETQYF.

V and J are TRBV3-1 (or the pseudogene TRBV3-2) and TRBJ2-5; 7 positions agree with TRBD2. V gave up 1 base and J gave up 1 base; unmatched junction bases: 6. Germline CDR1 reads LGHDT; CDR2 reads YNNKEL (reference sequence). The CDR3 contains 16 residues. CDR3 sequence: CASSQGGSGGQETQYF. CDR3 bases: TGTGCCAGCAGCCAAGGGGGCTCGGGGGGCCAAGAGACCCAGTACTTC.

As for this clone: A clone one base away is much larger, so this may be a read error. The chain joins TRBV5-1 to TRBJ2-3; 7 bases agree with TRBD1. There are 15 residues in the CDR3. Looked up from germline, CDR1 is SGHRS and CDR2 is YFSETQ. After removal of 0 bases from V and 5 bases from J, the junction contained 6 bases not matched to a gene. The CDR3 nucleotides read TGCGCCAGCAGCTTGGGACAGGGTTCTGTAGATACGCAGTATTTT. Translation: CASSLGQGSVDTQYF.

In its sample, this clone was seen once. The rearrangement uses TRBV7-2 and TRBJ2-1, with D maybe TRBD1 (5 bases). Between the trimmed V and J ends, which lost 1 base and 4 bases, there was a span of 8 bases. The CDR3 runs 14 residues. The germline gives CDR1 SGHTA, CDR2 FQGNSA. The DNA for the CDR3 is TGTGCCAGCAGCTTAGATTCAGGGTACAATGAGCAGTTCTTC. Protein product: CASSLDSGYNEQFF.

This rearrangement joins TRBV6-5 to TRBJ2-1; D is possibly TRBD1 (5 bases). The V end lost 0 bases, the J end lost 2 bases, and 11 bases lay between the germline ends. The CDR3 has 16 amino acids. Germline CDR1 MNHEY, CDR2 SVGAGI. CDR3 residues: CASSYSPGWTYNEQFF. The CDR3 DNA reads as TGTGCCAGCAGTTACTCCCCAGGGTGGACCTACAATGAGCAGTTCTTC.

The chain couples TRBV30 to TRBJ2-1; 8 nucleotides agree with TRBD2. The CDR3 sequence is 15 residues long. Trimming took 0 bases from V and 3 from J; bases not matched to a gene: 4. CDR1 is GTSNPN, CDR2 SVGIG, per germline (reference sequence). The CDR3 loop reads CAWSVGSGIYNEQFF. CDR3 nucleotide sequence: TGTGCCTGGAGTGTTGGTAGCGGGATCTACAATGAGCAGTTCTTC.

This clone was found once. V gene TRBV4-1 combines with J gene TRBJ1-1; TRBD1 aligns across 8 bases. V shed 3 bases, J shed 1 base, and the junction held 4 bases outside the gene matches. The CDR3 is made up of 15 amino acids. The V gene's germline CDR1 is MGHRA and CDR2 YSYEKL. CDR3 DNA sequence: TGCGCCAGCAGCCAGACCGGGACAGGGAACACTGAAGCTTTCTTT. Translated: CASSQTGTGNTEAFF.

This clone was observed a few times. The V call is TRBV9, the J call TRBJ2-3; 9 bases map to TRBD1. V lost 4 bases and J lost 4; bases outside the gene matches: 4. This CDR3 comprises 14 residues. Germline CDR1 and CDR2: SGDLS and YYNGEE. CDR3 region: CASSPGQGADTQYF. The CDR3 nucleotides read TGTGCCAGCAGCCCGGGACAGGGAGCAGATACGCAGTATTTT.

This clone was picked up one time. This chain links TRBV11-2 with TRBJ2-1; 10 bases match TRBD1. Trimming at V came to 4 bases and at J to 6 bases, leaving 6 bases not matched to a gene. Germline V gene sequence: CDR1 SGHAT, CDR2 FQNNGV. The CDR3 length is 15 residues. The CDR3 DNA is TGTGCCAGCAGCTGGACAGGGGGTTCCCGCAATGAGCAGTTCTTC. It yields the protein CASSWTGGSRNEQFF.

The CDR3 loop reads CASSASVAGGRETQYF. The CDR3 DNA follows: TGTGCCAGCAGTGCGTCGGTAGCGGGGGGGCGTGAGACCCAGTACTTC. This chain uses TRBV9 with TRBJ2-5; 11 bases are shared with TRBD2. Per the germline V gene, CDR1 is SGDLS and CDR2 is YYNGEE. This CDR3 spans 16 amino acids. After removal of 5 bases from V and 5 bases from J, the junction contained 11 bases not matched to a gene.

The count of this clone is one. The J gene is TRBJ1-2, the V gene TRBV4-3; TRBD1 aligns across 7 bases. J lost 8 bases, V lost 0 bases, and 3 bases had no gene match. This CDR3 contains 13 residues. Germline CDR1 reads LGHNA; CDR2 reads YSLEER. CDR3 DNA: TGCGCCAGCAGCCAAGACGGACAGGTGGGCTACACCTTC. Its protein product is CASSQDGQVGYTF.

CDR3 in amino acids: CASRPRTGTGNTIYF. CDR3 in DNA: TGTGCCAGCAGACCTCGTACGGGGACTGGAAACACCATATATTTT. This chain connects TRBV6-2 or TRBV6-3 to TRBJ1-3, with D unresolved. CDR1 is MNHEY, CDR2 SVGEGT, per germline. V shed 6 bases and J shed 2 bases, with 14 bases lying between them. The CDR3 covers 15 residues.